This TCR beta chain appears in the sequencing data of a study of blood T cell repertoires in COVID-19. Trimming removed 4 bases from V and 0 bases from J, with 4 bases in between. The CDR3 is 12 residues long. Germline CDR1 and CDR2: SQVTM and ANQGSEA. Generated by immunoSEQ multiplex PCR, the TCRdb table keeps only in-frame clones and is missing some. The sample lists 68,000 or so clones, roughly 85% occurring once. This TCR came from a human donor in a cohort sampled during active COVID-19. What was sequenced was peripheral blood. The gene calls are TRBV29-1 and TRBJ1-3; D remains unclear. The CDR3 sequence is CSVASSGNTIYF. CDR3 nucleotides: TGCAGCGTTGCGTCCTCTGGAAACACCATATATTTT.